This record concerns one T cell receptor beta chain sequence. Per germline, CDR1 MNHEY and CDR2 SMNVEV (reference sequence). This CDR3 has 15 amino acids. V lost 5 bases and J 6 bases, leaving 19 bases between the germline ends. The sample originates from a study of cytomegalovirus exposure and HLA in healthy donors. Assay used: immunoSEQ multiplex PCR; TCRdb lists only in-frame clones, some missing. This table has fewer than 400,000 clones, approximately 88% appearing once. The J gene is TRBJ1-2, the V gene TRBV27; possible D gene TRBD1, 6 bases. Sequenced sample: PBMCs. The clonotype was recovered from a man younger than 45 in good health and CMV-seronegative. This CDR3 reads CASSTTAGGLDGYTF. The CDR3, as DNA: TGTGCCAGCAGTACGACAGCGGGGGGCCTCGATGGCTACACCTTC.